A single sample gave rise to the 8 T cell receptor beta chains below, sequenced in a study of blood T cell repertoires in COVID-19. Assay: immunoSEQ multiplex PCR; the TCRdb copy retains only in-frame clones and omits some. Counted here are some 150,000 clones, 80% occurring once; the ten biggest clones make up about 0.58%. Sequencing input: peripheral blood. These receptors were obtained from a man in his sixties with acute or convalescent COVID-19.

The chain is built from TRBV5-6 and TRBJ1-1; D is possibly TRBD1 (5 bases). Germline V lookup: CDR1 SGHDT, CDR2 YYEEEE. Trimming pared 4 bases from V and 2 bases from J, leaving 9 bases between. CDR3 length equals 13 residues. In DNA form, the CDR3 reads TGTGCCAGCAGCCCGGGGGTTAACACTGAAGCTTTCTTT. Residues: CASSPGVNTEAFF.

The chain couples TRBV4-1 to TRBJ2-1; perhaps TRBD1 as D (5 bases). CDR1 is MGHRA, CDR2 YSYEKL, per germline. The CDR3 spans 14 residues. Trimming removed 0 bases from V and 7 bases from J, with 10 bases in between. The CDR3 loop reads CASSQDLGRNEQFF. DNA for the CDR3: TGCGCCAGCAGCCAAGATCTGGGGCGGAATGAGCAGTTCTTC.

J is TRBJ2-1 and V is TRBV4-1, with 9 nucleotides matching TRBD2. The ends lost 0 bases at V and 7 bases at J; junction bases unmatched: 7. Germline V CDR1 and CDR2: MGHRA, YSYEKL. There are 16 residues in the CDR3. This CDR3 reads CASSQDRLAGSNEQFF. The CDR3 DNA reads as TGCGCCAGCAGCCAAGATCGGCTAGCGGGAAGTAATGAGCAGTTCTTC.

Regarding this clone: This CDR3 is also generated by other DNA sequences in the sample. CDR3 coding DNA: TGTGCCAGCAGCTTAGCGCTGGGACTGTCCTACGAGCAGTACTTC. Amino acids: CASSLALGLSYEQYF. This chain uses TRBV7-9 with TRBJ2-7; tentatively, D is TRBD2 (6 bases). Trimming took 0 bases from V and 1 from J, leaving 10 bases between them. Germline V gene sequence: CDR1 SEHNR, CDR2 FQNEAQ (reference sequence). The CDR3 has 15 amino acids.

This sequence joins TRBV19 and TRBJ1-1; D is perhaps TRBD1 (5 bases). Germline values: CDR1 LNHDA, CDR2 SQIVND (reference sequence). The CDR3 sequence is 12 residues long. Trimming removed 9 bases at V and 2 bases at J, with 10 bases between. CDR3 residues: CASGGFNTEAFF. CDR3 DNA sequence: TGTGCCAGCGGGGGGTTTAACACTGAAGCTTTCTTT.

The rearrangement joins TRBV5-1 to TRBJ2-7, with D possibly TRBD1 on 5 matching bases. This CDR3 region has 14 residues. V dropped 2 bases and J dropped 2 bases, with 11 bases sitting between them. Germline CDR1 and CDR2: SGHRS and YFSETQ. CDR3 sequence (DNA): TGCGCCAGCAGCTTCTCAGGGCCTCCCTACGAGCAGTACTTC. This sequence encodes CASSFSGPPYEQYF.

The chain is built from TRBV10-3 and TRBJ1-2; TRBD1 aligns across 12 bases. The CDR3 totals 16 residues. Germline V gives CDR1 ENHRY, CDR2 SYGVKD. The trim removed 2 bases at V and 8 bases at J, leaving 9 bases unmatched. In DNA, the CDR3 is TGTGCCATCAGTGAGGCCGGGACAGGGGGCGCAGTAGGCTACACCTTC. Translating it yields CAISEAGTGGAVGYTF.

This clone was observed a single time. The gene calls are TRBV18 and TRBJ2-7; weak D call: TRBD2 (5 bases). Trimming removed 10 bases from V and 4 bases from J, with 14 bases in between. Germline loops: CDR1 KGHSH, CDR2 LQKENI. This CDR3 is built from 12 residues. This CDR3 is CATSPRGYEQYF. DNA for the CDR3: TGTGCCACCTCCCCGAGAGGGTACGAGCAGTACTTC.